These T cell receptor beta chains were read from a single sample in a study of T cells in Graves' hyperthyroidism and ophthalmopathy. Via MiXCR, TCRdb re-called the multiplex PCR reads, giving one row per CDR3 protein. The data contain roughly 700,000 distinct CDR3 sequences, around a third of them singletons. Material for sequencing was blood. The receptors derive from a middle-aged woman with Graves' hyperthyroidism. Both conserved end residues are part of each CDR3. The order of the fields is J gene, V gene, CDR3 protein.

TRBJ1-1 | TRBV25-1 | CASSARPENTEAFF
TRBJ2-2 | TRBV7-2 | CASSLAYGSSGELFF
TRBJ1-1 | TRBV10-3 | CASSGLSEEAFF
TRBJ1-4 | TRBV7-2 | CASTSPGPGDEKLFF
TRBJ1-2 | TRBV14 | CASSPSTGGADYGYTF
TRBJ1-3 | TRBV6-6 | CASSYPTESGNTIYF
TRBJ1-1 | TRBV29-1 | CSSSPMNTEAFF
TRBJ1-1 | TRBV15 | CATSRWGDGATEAFF
TRBJ1-2 | TRBV9 | CASSEHTGDYGYTF
TRBJ1-2 | TRBV7-9 | CASRYSGQGLQYGYTF
TRBJ1-1 | TRBV6-5 | CATKGVPGATEAFF
TRBJ1-4 | TRBV2 | CASTRQGALTNEKLFF
TRBJ2-7 | TRBV20-1 | CSATGMWGQAWEQYF
TRBJ1-2 | TRBV5-1 | CASSFGGINYGYTF
TRBJ1-2 | TRBV7-2 | CASSQDAPFNGYTF
TRBJ1-4 | TRBV5-5 | CASSWGWQANEKLFF
TRBJ1-2 | TRBV5-5 | CASSQRDRGQNGYTF
TRBJ1-2 | TRBV2 | CASSVQLGTGLYGYTF
TRBJ2-7 | TRBV10-3 | CAISELAGGYEQYF
TRBJ2-7 | TRBV12-3/TRBV12-4 | CASSLRGSASYEQYF
TRBJ1-2 | TRBV7-9 | CASSLSRGLSGYTF
TRBJ2-2 | TRBV10-3 | CASSLVEVTGELFF
TRBJ1-6 | TRBV7-8 | CASSLPGGGGNAPLHF
TRBJ1-1 | TRBV2 | CASRGDGNEAFF
TRBJ2-5 | TRBV20-1 | CSARAIQGRETQYF
TRBJ1-3 | TRBV11-2 | CASSWTFRESGNTIYF
TRBJ2-7 | TRBV5-1 | CASSLAPGFYEQYF
TRBJ2-5 | TRBV7-2 | CASSPGQGLQETQYF
TRBJ2-7 | TRBV20-1 | CSAGGSGSSYEQYF
TRBJ2-2 | TRBV2 | CASTIAGSNTGELFF